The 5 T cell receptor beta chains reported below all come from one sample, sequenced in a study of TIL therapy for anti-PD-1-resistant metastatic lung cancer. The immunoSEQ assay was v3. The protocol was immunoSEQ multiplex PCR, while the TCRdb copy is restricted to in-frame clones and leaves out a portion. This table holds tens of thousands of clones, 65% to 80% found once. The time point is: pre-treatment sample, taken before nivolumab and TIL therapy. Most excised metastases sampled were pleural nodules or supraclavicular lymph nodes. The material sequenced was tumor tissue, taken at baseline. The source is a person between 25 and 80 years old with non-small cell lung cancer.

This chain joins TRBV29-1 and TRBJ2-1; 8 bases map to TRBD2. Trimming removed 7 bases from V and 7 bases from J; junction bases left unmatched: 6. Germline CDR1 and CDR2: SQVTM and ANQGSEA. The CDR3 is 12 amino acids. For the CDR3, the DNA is TGCAGCGCCGGGACTAGTAGGAATGAGCAGTTCTTC. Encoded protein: CSAGTSRNEQFF.

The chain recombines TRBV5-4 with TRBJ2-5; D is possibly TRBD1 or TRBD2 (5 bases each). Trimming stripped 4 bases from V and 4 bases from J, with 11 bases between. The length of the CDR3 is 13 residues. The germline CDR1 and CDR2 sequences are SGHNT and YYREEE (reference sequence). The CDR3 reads CASSPVGVETQYF. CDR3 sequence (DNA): TGTGCCAGCAGCCCGGTGGGGGTAGAGACCCAGTACTTC.

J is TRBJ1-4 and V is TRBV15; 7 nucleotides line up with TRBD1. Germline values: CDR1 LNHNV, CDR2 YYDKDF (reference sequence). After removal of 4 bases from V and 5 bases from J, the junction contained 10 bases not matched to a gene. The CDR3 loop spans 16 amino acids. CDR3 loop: CATSIDRVGGNEKLFF. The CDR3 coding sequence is TGTGCCACCAGCATCGACAGGGTCGGGGGAAATGAAAAACTGTTTTTT. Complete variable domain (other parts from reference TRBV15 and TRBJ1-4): DAMVIQNPRYQVTQFGKPVTLSCSQTLNHNVMYWYQQKSSQAPKLLFHYYDKDFNNEADTPDNFQSRRPNTSFCFLDIRSPGLGDTAMYLCATSIDRVGGNEKLFFGSGTQLSVL.

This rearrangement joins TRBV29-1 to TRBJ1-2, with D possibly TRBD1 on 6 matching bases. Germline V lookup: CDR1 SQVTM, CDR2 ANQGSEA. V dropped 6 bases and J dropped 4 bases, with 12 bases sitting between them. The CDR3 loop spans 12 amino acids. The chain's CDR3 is CSVAGQIYGYTF. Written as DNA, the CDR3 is TGCAGCGTCGCTGGACAGATCTATGGCTACACCTTC.

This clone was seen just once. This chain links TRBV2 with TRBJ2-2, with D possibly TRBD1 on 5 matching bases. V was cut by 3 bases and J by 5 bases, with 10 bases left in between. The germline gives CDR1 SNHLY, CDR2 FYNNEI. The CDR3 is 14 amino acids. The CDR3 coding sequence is TGTGCCAGCAGTGATGTCAGGGCGACCGGGGAGCTGTTTTTT. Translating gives CASSDVRATGELFF.